The 5 T cell receptor beta chains below were found in one sample sequenced in a study of response to subunit inactivated influenza vaccine. TCRdb fed the RT-PCR reads into MiXCR, producing one record per CDR3 protein. Altogether about 500,000 distinct CDR3 sequences are present, approximately 7.3% being singletons, with the ten largest covering approximately 14%. The specimen comprised PBMCs from blood, sampled roughly 24 months after vaccination. Every receptor here comes from a man aged 50-75 years who received an inactivated influenza vaccine.

The table lists this clonotype with many counts. The CDR3 region has the DNA TGCAGCGTTGTAGGTCCTTACGAGCAGTACTTC. Translated, it gives CSVVGPYEQYF. The chain has TRBV29-1 and TRBJ2-7; D is uncertain. The CDR3 contains 11 residues. V gave up 4 bases and J gave up 4 bases, with 8 bases separating them. Germline CDR1 and CDR2: SQVTM and ANQGSEA.

This clonotype was observed a few times. The V call is TRBV5-5, the J call TRBJ1-5; TRBD1 matches at 9 bases. Trimming at V came to 4 bases and at J to 5 bases, leaving 4 bases not matched to a gene. The CDR3 spans 14 residues. The germline gives CDR1 SGHKS, CDR2 YYEKEE (reference sequence). CDR3 sequence (DNA): TGTGCCAGCAGCCTAACAGGGGGCTATCAGCCCCAGCATTTT. It yields the protein CASSLTGGYQPQHF.

Comment on this clonotype: At one boundary the junction diverges from the germline segment, which might be a read error. DNA of the CDR3: TGCGCCGGCAGCGTAGGACAGGCGAACACTGAAGCTTTCTTT. Encoded protein: CAGSVGQANTEAFF. The chain couples TRBV4-3 to TRBJ1-1; 7 bases agree with TRBD1. The CDR3 covers 14 residues. Germline V lookup: CDR1 LGHNA, CDR2 YSLEER.

Note on this clonotype: This could be a read error, since a much larger clone is one nucleotide away. The V call is TRBV6-1, the J call TRBJ2-1; the match to TRBD1 covers 7 bases. CDR1 and CDR2 from the germline V gene are MNHNS and SASEGT. The CDR3 consists of 12 residues. As DNA, the CDR3 is TGTGCCAGCAGTGCCTTGACAGGGCAGCAGATCTTC. Its translation: CASSALTGQQIF.

This clonotype was picked up many times. The rearrangement joins TRBV21-1 to TRBJ2-6. TRBV21-1 is reported as a pseudogene. This CDR3 is 15 amino acids long. CDR3 sequence: CASSREYSGANVLTF. In nucleotides, the CDR3 is TGTGCCAGCAGCAGAGAGTACTCTGGGGCCAACGTCCTGACTTTC.